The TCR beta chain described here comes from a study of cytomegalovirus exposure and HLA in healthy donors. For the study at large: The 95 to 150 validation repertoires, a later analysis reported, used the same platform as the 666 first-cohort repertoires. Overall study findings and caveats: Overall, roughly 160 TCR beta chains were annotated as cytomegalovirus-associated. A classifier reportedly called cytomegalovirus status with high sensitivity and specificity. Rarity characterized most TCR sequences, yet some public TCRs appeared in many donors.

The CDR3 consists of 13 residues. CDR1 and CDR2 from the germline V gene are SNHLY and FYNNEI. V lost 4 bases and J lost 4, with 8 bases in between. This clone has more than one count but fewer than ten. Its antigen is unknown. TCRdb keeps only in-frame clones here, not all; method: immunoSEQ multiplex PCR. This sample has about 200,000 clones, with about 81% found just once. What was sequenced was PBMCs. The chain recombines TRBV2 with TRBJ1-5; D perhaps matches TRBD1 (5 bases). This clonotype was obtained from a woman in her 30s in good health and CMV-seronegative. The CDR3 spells CASSAGYNQPQHF. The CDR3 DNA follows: TGTGCCAGCAGTGCAGGGTATAATCAGCCCCAGCATTTT.